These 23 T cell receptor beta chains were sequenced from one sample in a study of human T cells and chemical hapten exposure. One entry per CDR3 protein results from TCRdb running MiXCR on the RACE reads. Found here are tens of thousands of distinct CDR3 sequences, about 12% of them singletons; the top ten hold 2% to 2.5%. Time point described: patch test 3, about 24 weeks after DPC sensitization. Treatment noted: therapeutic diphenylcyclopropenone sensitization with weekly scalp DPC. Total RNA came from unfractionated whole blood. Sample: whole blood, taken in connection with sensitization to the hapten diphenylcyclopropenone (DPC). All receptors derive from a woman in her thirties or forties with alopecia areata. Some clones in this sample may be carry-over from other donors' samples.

The CDR3 DNA follows: TGTGCCAGCAGTCACCCCCGGGAGACCCAGTACTTC. Translated: CASSHPRETQYF. The chain couples TRBV27 to TRBJ2-5; no firm D call. CDR3 length: 12 amino acids. V gave up 5 bases and J gave up 5 bases, with 9 bases separating them. CDR1 MNHEY and CDR2 SMNVEV come from the germline V gene (reference sequence).

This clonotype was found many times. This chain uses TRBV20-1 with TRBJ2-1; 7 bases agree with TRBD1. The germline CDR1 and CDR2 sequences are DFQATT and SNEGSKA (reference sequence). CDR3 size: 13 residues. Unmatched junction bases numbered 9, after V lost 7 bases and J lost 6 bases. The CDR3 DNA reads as TGCAGTGTTCTTCCAGGGGGTCTCAATGAGCAGTTCTTC. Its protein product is CSVLPGGLNEQFF.

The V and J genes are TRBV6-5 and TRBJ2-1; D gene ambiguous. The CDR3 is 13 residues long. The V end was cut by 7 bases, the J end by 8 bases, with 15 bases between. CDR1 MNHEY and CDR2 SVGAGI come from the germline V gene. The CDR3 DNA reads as TGTGCCAGCACCCAACCGGCAAGGGATGAGCAGTTCTTC. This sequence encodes CASTQPARDEQFF.

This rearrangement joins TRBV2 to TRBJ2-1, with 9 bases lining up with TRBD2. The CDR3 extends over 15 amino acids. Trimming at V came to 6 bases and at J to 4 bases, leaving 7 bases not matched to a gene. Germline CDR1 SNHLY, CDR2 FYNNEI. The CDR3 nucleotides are TGTGCCAGCAGCGGGCTTAGCGGGGGATACAATGAGCAGTTCTTC. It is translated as CASSGLSGGYNEQFF. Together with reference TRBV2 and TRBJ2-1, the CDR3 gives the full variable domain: EPEVTQTPSHQVTQMGQEVILRCVPISNHLYFYWYRQILGQKVEFLVSFYNNEISEKSEIFDDQFSVERPDGSNFTLKIRSTKLEDSAMYFCASSGLSGGYNEQFFGPGTRLTVL.

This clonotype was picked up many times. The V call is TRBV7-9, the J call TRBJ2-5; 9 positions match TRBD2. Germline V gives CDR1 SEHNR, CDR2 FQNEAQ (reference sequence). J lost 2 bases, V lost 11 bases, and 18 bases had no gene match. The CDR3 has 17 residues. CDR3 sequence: CAEEPPGLADIQETQYF. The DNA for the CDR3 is TGTGCCGAGGAACCACCGGGACTAGCAGACATACAAGAGACCCAGTACTTC.

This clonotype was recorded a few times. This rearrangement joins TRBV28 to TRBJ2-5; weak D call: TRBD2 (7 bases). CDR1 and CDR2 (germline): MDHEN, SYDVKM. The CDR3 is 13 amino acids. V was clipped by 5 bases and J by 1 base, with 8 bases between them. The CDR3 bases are TGTGCCAGCAGTGCGGGGGCCCAAGAGACCCAGTACTTC. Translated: CASSAGAQETQYF.

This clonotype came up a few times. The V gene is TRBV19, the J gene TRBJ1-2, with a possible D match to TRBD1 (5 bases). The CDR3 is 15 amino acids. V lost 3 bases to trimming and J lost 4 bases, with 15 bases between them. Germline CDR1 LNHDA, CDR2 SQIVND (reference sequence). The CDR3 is CASSMNPGPPYGYTF. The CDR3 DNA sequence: TGTGCCAGTAGTATGAATCCGGGACCTCCCTATGGCTACACCTTC.

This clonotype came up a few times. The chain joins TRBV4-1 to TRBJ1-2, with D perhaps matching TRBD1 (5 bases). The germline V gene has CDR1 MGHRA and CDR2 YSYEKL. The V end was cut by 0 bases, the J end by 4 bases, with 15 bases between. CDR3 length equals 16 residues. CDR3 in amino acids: CASSQEQAGTFYGYTF. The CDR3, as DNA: TGCGCCAGCAGCCAAGAACAGGCAGGGACTTTCTATGGCTACACCTTC.

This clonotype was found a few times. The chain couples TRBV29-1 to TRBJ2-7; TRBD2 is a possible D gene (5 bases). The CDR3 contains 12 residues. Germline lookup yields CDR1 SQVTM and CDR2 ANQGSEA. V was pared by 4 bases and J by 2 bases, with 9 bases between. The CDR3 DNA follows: TGCAGCGTTGGGACTTATCCCTACGAGCAGTACTTC. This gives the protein CSVGTYPYEQYF.

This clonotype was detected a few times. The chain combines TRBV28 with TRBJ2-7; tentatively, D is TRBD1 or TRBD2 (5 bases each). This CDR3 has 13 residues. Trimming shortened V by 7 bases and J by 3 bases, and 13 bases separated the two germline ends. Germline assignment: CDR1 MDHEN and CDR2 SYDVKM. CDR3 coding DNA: TGTGCCAGCAAGTCGGGGCAGAACTACGAGCAGTACTTC. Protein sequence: CASKSGQNYEQYF.

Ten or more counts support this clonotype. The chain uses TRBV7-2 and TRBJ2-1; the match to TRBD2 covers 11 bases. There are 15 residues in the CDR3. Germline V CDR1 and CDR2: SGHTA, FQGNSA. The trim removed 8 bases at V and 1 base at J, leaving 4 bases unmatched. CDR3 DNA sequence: TGTGCCAGCCTGACTAGCGGGATGTCCTACAATGAGCAGTTCTTC. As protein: CASLTSGMSYNEQFF.

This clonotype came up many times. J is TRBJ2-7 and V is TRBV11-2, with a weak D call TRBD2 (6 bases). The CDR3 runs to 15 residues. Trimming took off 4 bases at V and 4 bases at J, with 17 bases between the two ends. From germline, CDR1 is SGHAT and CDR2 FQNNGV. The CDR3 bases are TGTGCCAGCAGCTCGGAAGCGGGTTTGGGTTACGAGCAGTACTTC. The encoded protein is CASSSEAGLGYEQYF.

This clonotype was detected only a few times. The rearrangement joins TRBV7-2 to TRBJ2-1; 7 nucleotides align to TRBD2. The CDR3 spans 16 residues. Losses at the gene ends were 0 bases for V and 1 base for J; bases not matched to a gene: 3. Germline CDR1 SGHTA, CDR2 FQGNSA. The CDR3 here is CASSLASGVSYNEQFF. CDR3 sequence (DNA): TGTGCCAGCAGCTTAGCCAGCGGGGTTTCCTACAATGAGCAGTTCTTC.

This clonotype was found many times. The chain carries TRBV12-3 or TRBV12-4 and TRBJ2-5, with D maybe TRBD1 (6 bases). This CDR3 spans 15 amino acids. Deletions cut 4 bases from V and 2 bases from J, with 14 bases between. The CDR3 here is CASSSGQPIQETQYF. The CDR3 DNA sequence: TGTGCCAGCAGTTCAGGACAGCCGATACAAGAGACCCAGTACTTC.

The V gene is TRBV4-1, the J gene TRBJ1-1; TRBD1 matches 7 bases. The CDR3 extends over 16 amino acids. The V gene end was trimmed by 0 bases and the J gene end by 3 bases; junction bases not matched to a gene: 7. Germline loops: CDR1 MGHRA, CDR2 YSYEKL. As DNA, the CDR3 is TGCGCCAGCAGCCAAGATTTCGACAGGGAGCACACTGAAGCTTTCTTT. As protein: CASSQDFDREHTEAFF.

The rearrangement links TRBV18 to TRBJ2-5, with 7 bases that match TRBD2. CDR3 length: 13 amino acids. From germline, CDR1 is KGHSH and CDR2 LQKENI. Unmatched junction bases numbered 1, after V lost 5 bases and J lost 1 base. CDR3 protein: CASSRTSQETQYF. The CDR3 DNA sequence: TGTGCCAGCTCAAGGACTAGCCAAGAGACCCAGTACTTC.

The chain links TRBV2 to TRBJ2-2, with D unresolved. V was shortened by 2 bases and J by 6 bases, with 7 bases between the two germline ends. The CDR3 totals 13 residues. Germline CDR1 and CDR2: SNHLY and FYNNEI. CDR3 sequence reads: CASSEWVSGELFF. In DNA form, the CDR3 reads TGTGCCAGCAGTGAATGGGTTTCCGGGGAGCTGTTTTTT.

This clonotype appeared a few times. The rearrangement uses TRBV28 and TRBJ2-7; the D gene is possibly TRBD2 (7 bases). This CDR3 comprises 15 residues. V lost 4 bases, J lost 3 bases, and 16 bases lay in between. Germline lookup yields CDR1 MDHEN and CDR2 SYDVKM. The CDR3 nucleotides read TGTGCCAGCAGTTCAGTTAGGGGGGGCGGCTACGAGCAGTACTTC. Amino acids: CASSSVRGGGYEQYF.

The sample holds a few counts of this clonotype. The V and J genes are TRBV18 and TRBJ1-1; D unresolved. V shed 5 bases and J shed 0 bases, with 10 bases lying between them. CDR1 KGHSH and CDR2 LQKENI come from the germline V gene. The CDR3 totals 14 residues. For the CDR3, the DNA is TGTGCCAGCTCATCAGCGGCCATGAACACTGAAGCTTTCTTT. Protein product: CASSSAAMNTEAFF. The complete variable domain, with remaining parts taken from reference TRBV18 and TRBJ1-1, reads NAGVMQNPRHLVRRRGQEARLRCSPMKGHSHVYWYRQLPEEGLKFMVYLQKENIIDESGMPKERFSAEFPKEGPSILRIQQVVRGDSAAYFCASSSAAMNTEAFFGQGTRLTVV.

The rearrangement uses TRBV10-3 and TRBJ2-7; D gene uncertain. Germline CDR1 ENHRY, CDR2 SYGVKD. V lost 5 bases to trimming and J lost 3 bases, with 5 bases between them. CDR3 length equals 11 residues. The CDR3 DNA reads TGTGCCATCAGTTCAGGCTACGAGCAGTACTTC. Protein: CAISSGYEQYF.

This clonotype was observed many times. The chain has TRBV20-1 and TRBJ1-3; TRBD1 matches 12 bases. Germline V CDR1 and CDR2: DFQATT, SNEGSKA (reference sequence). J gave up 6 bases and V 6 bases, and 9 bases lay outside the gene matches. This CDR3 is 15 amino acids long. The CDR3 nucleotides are TGCAGTGCGAACCAACCGGGACAGGGGGCAAACACCATATATTTT. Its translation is CSANQPGQGANTIYF.

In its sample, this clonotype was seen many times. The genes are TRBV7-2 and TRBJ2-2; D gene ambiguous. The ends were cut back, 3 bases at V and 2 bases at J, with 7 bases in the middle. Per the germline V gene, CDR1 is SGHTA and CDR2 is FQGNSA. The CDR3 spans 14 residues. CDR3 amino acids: CASSLVGNTGELFF. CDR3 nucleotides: TGTGCCAGCAGCTTGGTGGGAAACACCGGGGAGCTGTTTTTT.

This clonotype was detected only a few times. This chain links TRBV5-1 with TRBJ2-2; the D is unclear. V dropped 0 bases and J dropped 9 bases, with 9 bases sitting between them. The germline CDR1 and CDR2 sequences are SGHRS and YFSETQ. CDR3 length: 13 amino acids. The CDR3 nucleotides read TGCGCCAGCAGCTTGGAGGTCCCTTGGGAGCTGTTTTTT. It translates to CASSLEVPWELFF.